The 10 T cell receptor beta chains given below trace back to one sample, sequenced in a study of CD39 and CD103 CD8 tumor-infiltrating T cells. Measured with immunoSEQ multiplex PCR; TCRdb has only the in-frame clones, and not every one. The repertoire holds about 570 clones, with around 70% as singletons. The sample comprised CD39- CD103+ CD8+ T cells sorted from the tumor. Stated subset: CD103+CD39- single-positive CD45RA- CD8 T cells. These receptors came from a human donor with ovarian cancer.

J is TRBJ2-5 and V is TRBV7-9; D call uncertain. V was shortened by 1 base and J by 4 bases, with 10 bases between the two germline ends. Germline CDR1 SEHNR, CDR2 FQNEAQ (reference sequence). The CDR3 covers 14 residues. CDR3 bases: TGTGCCAGCAGCTTAGAGGACGGTCGAGAGACCCAGTACTTC. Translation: CASSLEDGRETQYF.

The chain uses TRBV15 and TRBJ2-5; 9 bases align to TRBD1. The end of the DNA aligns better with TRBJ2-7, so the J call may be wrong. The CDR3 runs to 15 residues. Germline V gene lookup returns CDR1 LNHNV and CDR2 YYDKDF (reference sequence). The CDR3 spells CATSRDLGQGGEQYF. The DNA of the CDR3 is TGTGCCACCAGCAGAGATCTGGGACAGGGAGGCGAGCAGTACTTC.

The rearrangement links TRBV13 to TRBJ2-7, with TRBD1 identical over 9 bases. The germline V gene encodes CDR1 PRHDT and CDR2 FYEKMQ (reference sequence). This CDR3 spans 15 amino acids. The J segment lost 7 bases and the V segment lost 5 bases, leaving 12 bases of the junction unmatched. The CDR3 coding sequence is TGTGCCAGCAGCCTGTTGACAGGGGGAAGACGGGAGCAGTACTTC. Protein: CASSLLTGGRREQYF. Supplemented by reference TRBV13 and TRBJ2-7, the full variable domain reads AAGVIQSPRHLIKEKRETATLKCYPIPRHDTVYWYQQGPGQDPQFLISFYEKMQSDKGSIPDRFSAQQFSDYHSELNMSSLELGDSALYFCASSLLTGGRREQYFGPGTRLTVT.

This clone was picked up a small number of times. CDR3 coding DNA: TGTGCCAGCAGCGTCGGGCTTAGCCCCCGCGAGCAGTACTTC. Encoded protein: CASSVGLSPREQYF. This chain connects TRBV9 to TRBJ2-7, with D uncertain. The germline gives CDR1 SGDLS, CDR2 YYNGEE. The CDR3 covers 14 residues. V was cut by 2 bases and J by 6 bases, with 15 bases left in between.

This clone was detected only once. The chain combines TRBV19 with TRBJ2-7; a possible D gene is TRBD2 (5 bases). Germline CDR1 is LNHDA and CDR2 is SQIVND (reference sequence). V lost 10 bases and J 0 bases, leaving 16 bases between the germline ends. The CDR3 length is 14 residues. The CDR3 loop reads CATARTHSSYEQYF. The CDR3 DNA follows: TGTGCCACCGCTAGGACTCACAGCTCCTACGAGCAGTACTTC.

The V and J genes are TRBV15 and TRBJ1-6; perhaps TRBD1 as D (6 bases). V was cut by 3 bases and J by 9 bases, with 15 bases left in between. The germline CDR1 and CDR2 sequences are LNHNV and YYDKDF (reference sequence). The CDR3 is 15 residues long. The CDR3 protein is CATSSSGARVSPLHF. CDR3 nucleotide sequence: TGTGCCACCAGCAGCTCAGGGGCGCGAGTTTCACCCCTCCACTTT. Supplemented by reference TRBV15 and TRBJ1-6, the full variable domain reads DAMVIQNPRYQVTQFGKPVTLSCSQTLNHNVMYWYQQKSSQAPKLLFHYYDKDFNNEADTPDNFQSRRPNTSFCFLDIRSPGLGDTAMYLCATSSSGARVSPLHFGNGTRLTVT.

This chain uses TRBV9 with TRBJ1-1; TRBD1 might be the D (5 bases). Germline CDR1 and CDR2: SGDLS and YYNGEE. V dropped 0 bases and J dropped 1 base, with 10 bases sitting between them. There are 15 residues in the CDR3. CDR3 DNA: TGTGCCAGCAGCGTAGACGGGGCGACGAACACTGAAGCTTTCTTT. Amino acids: CASSVDGATNTEAFF.

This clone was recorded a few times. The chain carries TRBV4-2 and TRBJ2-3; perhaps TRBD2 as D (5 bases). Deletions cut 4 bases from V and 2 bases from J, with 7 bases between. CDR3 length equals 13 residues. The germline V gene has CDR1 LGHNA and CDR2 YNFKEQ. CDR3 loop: CASSLTTTDTQYF. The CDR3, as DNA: TGTGCCAGCAGCCTGACTACCACAGATACGCAGTATTTT.

The CDR3 loop is CASSLSASGRETDTQYF. The CDR3 DNA reads TGTGCCAGCAGTTTATCGGCTAGCGGGAGGGAGACAGATACGCAGTATTTT. This chain links TRBV28 with TRBJ2-3, with 12 bases fitting TRBD2. The trim removed 1 base at V and 3 bases at J, leaving 5 bases unmatched. Germline CDR1 is MDHEN and CDR2 is SYDVKM. CDR3 length equals 17 residues.

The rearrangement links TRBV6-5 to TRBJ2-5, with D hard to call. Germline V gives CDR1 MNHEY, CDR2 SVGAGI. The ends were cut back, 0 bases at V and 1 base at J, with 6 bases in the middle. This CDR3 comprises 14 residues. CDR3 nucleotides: TGTGCCAGCAGTTACTCTGGGGTCCAAGAGACCCAGTACTTC. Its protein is CASSYSGVQETQYF.